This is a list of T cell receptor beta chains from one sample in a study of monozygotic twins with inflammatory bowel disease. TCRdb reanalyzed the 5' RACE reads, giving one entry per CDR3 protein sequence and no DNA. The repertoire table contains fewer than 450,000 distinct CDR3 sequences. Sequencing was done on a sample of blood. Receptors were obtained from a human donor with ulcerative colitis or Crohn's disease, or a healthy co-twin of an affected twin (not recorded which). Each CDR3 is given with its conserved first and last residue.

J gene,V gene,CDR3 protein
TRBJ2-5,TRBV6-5,CASSYSEGAETQYF
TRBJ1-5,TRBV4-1,CASSQTGTGANQPQHF
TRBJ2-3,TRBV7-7,CASSLRGIDTQYF
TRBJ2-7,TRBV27,CASSLLVPDIQNYEQYF
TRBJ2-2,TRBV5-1,CASSLRTGGDTGELFF
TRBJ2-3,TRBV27,CASIPFSGFRTDTQYF
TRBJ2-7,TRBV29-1,CSVVGQPSSYEQYF
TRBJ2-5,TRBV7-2,CASTGGQQETQYF
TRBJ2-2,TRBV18,CASSPLGNTGELFF
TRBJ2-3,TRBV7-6,CASSPGTGSNTQYF
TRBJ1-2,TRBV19,CATRQGDYGYTF
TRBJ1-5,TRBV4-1,CASSQESDRFDQPQHF
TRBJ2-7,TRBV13,CASSPGHEQYF
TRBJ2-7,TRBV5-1,CASSLTGLAAYEQYF
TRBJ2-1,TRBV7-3,CASSLTAGALNYNEQFF
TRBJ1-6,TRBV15,CATSRELQNSPLHF
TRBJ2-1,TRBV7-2,CASSSRGVTGGNEQFF
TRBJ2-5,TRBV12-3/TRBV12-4,CASSPRGGGTQYF
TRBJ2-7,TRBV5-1,CASSLRSPGEYTYEQYF
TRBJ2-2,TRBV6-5,CASSYSDRGFPGELFF
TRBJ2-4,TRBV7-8,CASSLGPRELAKNIQYF
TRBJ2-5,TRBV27,CASSFSQGKETQYF
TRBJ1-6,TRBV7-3,CASSLGQGGTPLHF
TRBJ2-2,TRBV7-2,CASSLGALAPNGELFF
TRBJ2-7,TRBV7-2,CASSLWSLQGDEQYF
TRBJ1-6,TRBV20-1,CSASQGAGLGSPLHF
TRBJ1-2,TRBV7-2,CASSLGVTTDYGYTF
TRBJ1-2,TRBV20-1,CSAARGRNYGYTF
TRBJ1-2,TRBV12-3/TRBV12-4,CASTPRRQDGYTF
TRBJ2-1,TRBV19,CASNPRVSYNEQFF
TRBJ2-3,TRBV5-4,CASSSETGVTDTQYF
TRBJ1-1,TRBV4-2,CASSQGQGPGTEAFF
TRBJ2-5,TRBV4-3,CASSQVSQRGSETQYF
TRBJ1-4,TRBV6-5,CASRDSATNEKLFF
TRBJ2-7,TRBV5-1,CASSRDWLEEQYF
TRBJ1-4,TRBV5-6,CASSPGQGVKNEKLFF
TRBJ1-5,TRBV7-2,CASSPDRNQPQHF
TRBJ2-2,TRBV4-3,CASSQGGGNTGELFF
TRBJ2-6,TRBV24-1,CATSDVSGANVLTF
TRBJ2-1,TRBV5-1,CASSLPQGTEQFF
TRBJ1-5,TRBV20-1,CSAQSPGGQNQPQHF
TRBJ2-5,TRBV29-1,CSVVGKGPDPKETQYF
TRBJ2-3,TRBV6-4,CASSDGDTDTQYF
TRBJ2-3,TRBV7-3,CASSLSGLRTDTQYF
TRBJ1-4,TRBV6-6,CASRRGQTNEKLFF
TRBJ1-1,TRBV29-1,CSVEQQHLNTEAFF
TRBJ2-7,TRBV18,CASSAPGQISYEQYF
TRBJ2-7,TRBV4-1,CASSHRGTPSYEQYF
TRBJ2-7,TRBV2,CASSVARTLKYEQYF
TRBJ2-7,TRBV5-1,CASSPTRGTYEQYF
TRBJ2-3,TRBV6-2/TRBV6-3,CASSGRGSTDTQYF
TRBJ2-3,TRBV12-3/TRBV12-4,CASSLAVKPSTDTQYF
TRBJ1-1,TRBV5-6,CASSLRKAGWGTEAFF
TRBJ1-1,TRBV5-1,CASSFLTGEGTEAFF
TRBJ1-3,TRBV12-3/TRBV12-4,CASSQHTVASGNTIYF
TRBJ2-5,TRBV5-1,CASSNRGRATQETQYF